A selection of T cell receptor beta chains follows, all from one sample in a study of T cell responses to AZD1222 COVID-19 vaccine. Here immunoSEQ multiplex PCR was the method, and the copy in TCRdb shows in-frame clones only, minus some. The sample lists 150,000 or so clones; about 91% were seen once. The source was peripheral blood, collected 28 days after the second AZD1222 dose. All receptors come from an adult who received the AZD1222 COVID-19 vaccine. Both conserved end residues are part of each CDR3. A D gene is named only where the DNA matches it firmly. Clone size, where shown, is once, few, many, or a class for clones that have expanded.

TRBJ2-3,NA,TRBV11-1,TRBD1,CASSSNRGTSTDTQYF,TGTGCCAGCAGCTCAAACAGGGGGACTAGCACAGATACGCAGTATTTT
TRBJ2-3,NA,TRBV30,NA,CAWSPAARPTTDTQYF,TGTGCCTGGAGTCCGGCGGCAAGGCCCACCACAGATACGCAGTATTTT
TRBJ1-1,NA,TRBV2,NA,CASRGTGRSMNTEAFF,TGTGCCAGCAGAGGAACAGGGAGGTCCATGAACACTGAAGCTTTCTTT
TRBJ2-5,NA,TRBV7-9,NA,CASSFRDQETQYF,TGTGCCAGCAGCTTCAGGGATCAAGAGACCCAGTACTTC
TRBJ1-2,NA,TRBV7-2,NA,CASSLEGQNYGYTF,TGTGCCAGCAGCTTAGAGGGGCAGAACTATGGCTACACCTTC
TRBJ2-7,NA,TRBV28,TRBD1,CASSFGQGTYEQYF,TGTGCCAGCAGTTTCGGACAGGGAACCTACGAGCAGTACTTC
TRBJ2-1,NA,TRBV6-2/TRBV6-3,TRBD2,CASSRTSGRAGNEQFF,TGTGCCAGCAGTAGGACTAGCGGGAGGGCCGGCAATGAGCAGTTCTTC
TRBJ2-7,once,TRBV6-2/TRBV6-3,TRBD1,CASSYQQGEGDEQYF,TGTGCCAGCAGTTACCAACAGGGGGAAGGGGACGAGCAGTACTTC
TRBJ1-4,NA,TRBV10-3,NA,CAISESGGKLFF,TGTGCCATCAGTGAGTCTGGGGGAAAACTGTTTTTT
TRBJ2-7,NA,TRBV9,NA,CASSGGGVYEQYF,TGTGCCAGCAGCGGAGGAGGGGTCTACGAGCAGTACTTC
TRBJ2-3,NA,TRBV7-9,NA,CASSLVLSPTDTQYF,TGTGCCAGCAGCTTAGTATTATCTCCCACAGATACGCAGTATTTT
TRBJ2-3,NA,TRBV7-8,NA,CASSHSRDTQYF,TGTGCCAGCAGCCATTCTCGGGATACGCAGTATTTT
TRBJ1-1,NA,TRBV28,TRBD1,CASSPLTGVNTEAFF,TGTGCCAGCAGTCCTCTGACAGGGGTGAACACTGAAGCTTTCTTT
TRBJ1-5,NA,TRBV6-5,NA,CASSPTGFNQPQHF,TGTGCCAGCAGTCCTACAGGTTTTAATCAGCCCCAGCATTTT
TRBJ1-2,NA,TRBV4-1,NA,CASSQASANYGYTF,TGCGCCAGCAGCCAGGCCTCAGCTAACTATGGCTACACCTTC
TRBJ2-1,NA,TRBV10-3,NA,CAISESGSTVNEQFF,TGTGCCATCAGTGAGTCGGGGAGCACCGTCAATGAGCAGTTCTTC
TRBJ2-7,NA,TRBV7-2,NA,CASSPVAGGYEQYF,TGTGCCAGCAGCCCGGTGGCCGGAGGCTACGAGCAGTACTTC
TRBJ2-5,NA,TRBV12-3/TRBV12-4,NA,CASRPGTSETQYF,TGTGCCAGCAGACCCGGGACCAGTGAGACCCAGTACTTC
TRBJ2-1,NA,TRBV6-6,NA,CASSEPPRALYNEQFF,TGTGCCAGCAGCGAACCCCCAAGGGCGTTGTACAATGAGCAGTTCTTC
TRBJ2-3,NA,TRBV30,NA,CAWNKQGRADTQYF,TGTGCCTGGAATAAACAGGGAAGAGCGGATACGCAGTATTTT
TRBJ1-6,NA,TRBV7-9,NA,CASSDQNSPLHF,TGTGCCAGCAGCGACCAGAATTCACCCCTCCACTTT
TRBJ2-7,NA,TRBV30,NA,CAWSVGTHEQYF,TGTGCCTGGAGTGTAGGGACCCACGAGCAGTACTTC
TRBJ1-1,few,TRBV18,TRBD1,CASSLGQDTEAFF,TGTGCCAGCTCCTTGGGACAGGACACTGAAGCTTTCTTT
TRBJ1-2,once,TRBV7-2,NA,CALQGNGYTF,TGTGCCTTACAGGGAAACGGCTACACCTTC
TRBJ1-2,NA,TRBV5-1,NA,CASSSEQADGYTF,TGCGCCAGCAGCTCCGAACAAGCAGATGGCTACACCTTC
TRBJ1-2,NA,TRBV19,TRBD1,CASSMPRDRGRWGYTF,TGTGCCAGTAGTATGCCCCGGGACAGGGGCAGGTGGGGCTACACCTTC
TRBJ2-7,NA,TRBV7-2,TRBD1,CASSLRRGPSYEQYF,TGTGCCAGCAGCTTACGAAGGGGGCCCTCCTACGAGCAGTACTTC
TRBJ1-6,once,TRBV7-2,NA,CASSLVGRDNSPLHF,TGTGCCAGCAGCTTAGTAGGCAGGGATAATTCACCCCTCCACTTT
TRBJ1-6,NA,TRBV5-1,NA,CASSSTASSYNSPLHF,TGCGCCAGCAGCTCCACAGCGAGCTCCTATAATTCACCCCTCCACTTT
TRBJ2-7,NA,TRBV7-9,NA,CASSLQRNVGEQYF,TGTGCCAGCAGCTTACAGAGGAACGTGGGCGAGCAGTACTTC
TRBJ1-6,once,TRBV28,NA,CASSETGTLLRANNSPLHF,TGTGCCAGCAGTGAAACCGGGACACTACTGAGGGCTAATAATTCACCCCTCCACTTT
TRBJ2-7,NA,TRBV12-2,NA,CASRLGWREAPYEQYF,TGTGCAAGTCGCTTAGGTTGGCGGGAGGCGCCCTACGAGCAGTACTTC